The rows below give T cell receptor beta chains drawn from one sample of a study of T cells in tuberculosis. Produced via immunoSEQ multiplex PCR; TCRdb's table is partial and in-frame only. The table lists approximately 31,000 clones, roughly 95% of them singletons. The sequenced material came from PBMCs. The receptors come from a donor between 10 and 35 years old with latent tuberculosis or without tuberculosis infection. The CDR3 runs from the conserved cysteine through the conserved F or W. Each record gives: J gene, clone size, V gene, D gene, CDR3 DNA, CDR3 protein. A D gene is named only where the DNA matches it firmly. Clone size, where shown, is once, few, many, or a class for clones that have expanded.

j_call: TRBJ1-5; clone_size: NA; v_call: TRBV10-3; d_call: NA; cdr3_nt: TGTGCCATCAGTGAGTCAGGGGGAAATAATCAGCCCCAGCATTTT; cdr3_aa: CAISESGGNNQPQHF
j_call: TRBJ2-2; clone_size: few; v_call: TRBV15; d_call: TRBD1; cdr3_nt: TGTGCCACCAGCAGGAGACAGGGGGCAATCGGGGAGCTGTTTTTT; cdr3_aa: CATSRRQGAIGELFF
j_call: TRBJ2-1; clone_size: NA; v_call: TRBV9; d_call: TRBD2; cdr3_nt: TGTGCCAGCAGCGCCCGACTAGCGCGAGAGCAGTTCTTC; cdr3_aa: CASSARLAREQFF
j_call: TRBJ2-7; clone_size: NA; v_call: TRBV6-1; d_call: TRBD1; cdr3_nt: TGTGCCAGCGGGAGGGACAGGGAGGGCGAGCAGTACTTC; cdr3_aa: CASGRDREGEQYF
j_call: TRBJ2-5; clone_size: NA; v_call: TRBV27; d_call: NA; cdr3_nt: TGTGCCAGCAGTTTATGTTCGGGGGAAAGGTGGGGTTTTGGTGCCCAAGAGACCCAGTACTTC; cdr3_aa: CASSLCSGERWGFGAQETQYF
j_call: TRBJ2-7; clone_size: NA; v_call: TRBV10-3; d_call: TRBD1; cdr3_nt: TGTGCCATCGGGGACAGGGGGAACCCCTCCTACGAGCAGTACTTC; cdr3_aa: CAIGDRGNPSYEQYF
j_call: TRBJ2-5; clone_size: NA; v_call: TRBV4-3; d_call: NA; cdr3_nt: TGCGCCAGCAGCCAAGAGCCTAGGGGAGAGACCCAGTACTTC; cdr3_aa: CASSQEPRGETQYF
j_call: TRBJ2-7; clone_size: NA; v_call: TRBV14; d_call: TRBD1; cdr3_nt: TGTGCCAGCAGCCCCCAGACAGGGGACTACGAGCAGTACTTC; cdr3_aa: CASSPQTGDYEQYF
j_call: TRBJ1-2; clone_size: NA; v_call: TRBV6-5; d_call: TRBD1; cdr3_nt: TGTGCCAGCAGTCTCCGACAGGGAGTTGCCTATGGCTACACCTTC; cdr3_aa: CASSLRQGVAYGYTF
j_call: TRBJ1-5; clone_size: NA; v_call: TRBV15; d_call: TRBD1; cdr3_nt: TGTGCCACCAGCAGAGATCAGGTACAGGGGTCGAGCAATCAGCCCCAGCATTTT; cdr3_aa: CATSRDQVQGSSNQPQHF
j_call: TRBJ2-5; clone_size: NA; v_call: TRBV23-1; d_call: NA; cdr3_nt: TGCGCCAGCAGTCAATCCGGCCGAGAAGGGGTCGAGGAGACCCAGTACTTC; cdr3_aa: CASSQSGREGVEETQYF